Below, 9 T cell receptor beta chains from the same sample are listed, as sequenced in a study of technical replicates of blood from a handful of donors. The method was immunoSEQ multiplex PCR; TCRdb's version includes in-frame clones alone and lacks a portion of them. In the table there are roughly 90,000 clones, just under 95% of which are singletons. The sequenced sample was T cells isolated from PBMCs. Receptors originate from a human donor in good health.

The CDR3 loop is CASSYLTGWTGELFF. CDR3 bases: TGTGCCAGCAGCTACTTGACAGGGTGGACCGGGGAGCTGTTTTTT. The chain joins TRBV5-6 to TRBJ2-2; 7 nucleotides match TRBD1. The germline CDR1 and CDR2 sequences are SGHDT and YYEEEE. The CDR3 totals 15 residues. V lost 3 bases, J lost 5 bases, and 7 bases stayed unmatched.

The chain combines TRBV4-1 with TRBJ2-1; no definite D call. Germline lookup yields CDR1 MGHRA and CDR2 YSYEKL. The CDR3 is made up of 15 amino acids. The V end was cut by 4 bases, the J end by 4 bases, with 14 bases between. The CDR3 nucleotides are TGCGCCAGCAGCCTTCCGTCGACACGGTACAATGAGCAGTTCTTC. It is translated as CASSLPSTRYNEQFF.

The CDR3 spells CASSLRTDQETQYF. CDR3 in DNA: TGTGCCAGCAGCTTGCGCACTGACCAAGAGACCCAGTACTTC. This rearrangement joins TRBV5-8 to TRBJ2-5; no clear D. The CDR3 is made up of 14 amino acids. Trimming cost V 1 base and J 0 bases, with 7 bases left between them. CDR1 SGHTS and CDR2 YDEGEE come from the germline V gene.

This sequence joins TRBV5-8 and TRBJ2-5; tentatively, D is TRBD2 (6 bases). This CDR3 has 14 residues. The germline V gene encodes CDR1 SGHTS and CDR2 YDEGEE. Trimming cost V 0 bases and J 5 bases, with 11 bases left between them. CDR3 loop: CASSLVEGGETQYF. The CDR3 nucleotides are TGTGCCAGCAGCTTGGTGGAGGGAGGCGAGACCCAGTACTTC.

This chain joins TRBV7-9 and TRBJ2-5; D is unclear. V shed 5 bases and J shed 5 bases, with 6 bases lying between them. Per the germline V gene, CDR1 is SEHNR and CDR2 is FQNEAQ (reference sequence). The CDR3 totals 11 residues. The CDR3 coding sequence is TGTGCCAGCAGCAACACCGAGACCCAGTACTTC. This translates into CASSNTETQYF.

V usage is TRBV18 and J usage is TRBJ2-5, with 10 bases matching TRBD1. V lost 3 bases and J lost 5; bases outside the gene matches: 3. CDR3 length equals 14 residues. From germline, CDR1 is KGHSH and CDR2 LQKENI. The CDR3, as DNA: TGTGCCAGCTCACCCGGGACAGGGGATGAGACCCAGTACTTC. Protein sequence: CASSPGTGDETQYF. Filled out from reference TRBV18 and TRBJ2-5, the complete variable domain reads NAGVMQNPRHLVRRRGQEARLRCSPMKGHSHVYWYRQLPEEGLKFMVYLQKENIIDESGMPKERFSAEFPKEGPSILRIQQVVRGDSAAYFCASSPGTGDETQYFGPGTRLLVL.

The chain employs TRBV7-8 and TRBJ2-5; D gene unclear. The CDR3 spans 13 residues. Trimming cost V 1 base and J 2 bases, with 5 bases left between them. Looked up from germline, CDR1 is SGHVS and CDR2 is FQNEAQ. CDR3 in amino acids: CASSLGEQETQYF. The CDR3 nucleotides are TGTGCCAGCAGCTTAGGAGAGCAAGAGACCCAGTACTTC.

V is TRBV5-4 and J is TRBJ2-7; 7 bases are a match to TRBD1. The germline V gene has CDR1 SGHNT and CDR2 YYREEE (reference sequence). This CDR3 contains 14 residues. Losses at the gene ends were 2 bases for V and 4 bases for J; bases not matched to a gene: 6. The CDR3 here is CASSFKGGEYEQYF. The CDR3 DNA reads TGTGCCAGCAGCTTTAAAGGGGGCGAGTACGAGCAGTACTTC.

This rearrangement joins TRBV30 to TRBJ1-5; D gene unclear. In germline, CDR1 is GTSNPN, CDR2 SVGIG (reference sequence). This CDR3 comprises 12 residues. V shed 4 bases and J shed 2 bases, with 6 bases lying between them. The CDR3 sequence: CAWKAGNQPQHF. In nucleotides, the CDR3 is TGTGCCTGGAAGGCGGGCAATCAGCCCCAGCATTTT.